The 20 T cell receptor beta chains below were found in one sample sequenced in a study of control samples from healthy donors and cancer patients. Generated by immunoSEQ multiplex PCR, the TCRdb table keeps only in-frame clones and is missing some. The sample consists of fewer than 110,000 clones, around 89% of them appearing once. The sequenced material came from PBMCs. The receptors were sampled from a man in his 60s with lung cancer.

This clone appeared once. V is TRBV18 and J is TRBJ2-1; 12 bases fit TRBD2. This CDR3 is 18 amino acids long. The trim removed 5 bases at V and 10 bases at J, leaving 18 bases unmatched. The germline CDR1 and CDR2 sequences are KGHSH and LQKENI. Here the CDR3 reads CASSSGTSGYNPRGEQFF. CDR3 DNA: TGTGCCAGCTCATCCGGGACTAGCGGGTACAATCCTCGAGGGGAGCAGTTCTTC. Variable domain in full (rest from reference TRBV18 and TRBJ2-1): NAGVMQNPRHLVRRRGQEARLRCSPMKGHSHVYWYRQLPEEGLKFMVYLQKENIIDESGMPKERFSAEFPKEGPSILRIQQVVRGDSAAYFCASSSGTSGYNPRGEQFFGPGTRLTVL.

This chain links TRBV3-1 (or the pseudogene TRBV3-2) with TRBJ2-1; D ambiguous. The CDR3 sequence is 16 residues long. Germline V CDR1 and CDR2: LGHDT, YNNKEL (reference sequence). The ends were cut back, 1 base at V and 5 bases at J, with 15 bases in the middle. For the CDR3, the DNA is TGTGCCAGCAGCCAAGTAGAAGGAAAAGGGAACAATGAGCAGTTCTTC. Its translation is CASSQVEGKGNNEQFF.

The chain is built from TRBV7-2 and TRBJ2-5, with a tentative D call TRBD1 (6 bases). The CDR3 extends over 13 amino acids. Germline-derived CDR1 and CDR2 are SGHTA and FQGNSA. The ends were cut back, 7 bases at V and 5 bases at J, with 14 bases in the middle. This CDR3 is CASKVGGTETQYF. For the CDR3, the DNA is TGTGCCAGCAAGGTTGGGGGCACGGAGACCCAGTACTTC.

This clone was seen a few times. The rearrangement links TRBV15 to TRBJ2-7, with D uncertain. Germline V gene lookup returns CDR1 LNHNV and CDR2 YYDKDF (reference sequence). Deletions cut 5 bases from V and 3 bases from J, with 17 bases between. CDR3 length: 15 amino acids. DNA of the CDR3: TGTGCCACCAGCCCTGATAAAGTTGGTGGCTACGAGCAGTACGTC. Protein product: CATSPDKVGGYEQYV.

In its sample, this clone was seen once. The CDR3 is CASSYSPPSGGGTQYF. CDR3 nucleotide sequence: TGTGCCAGCAGTTACTCGCCGCCTAGCGGGGGCGGTACGCAGTATTTT. The chain couples TRBV6-5 to TRBJ2-3, with 10 bases that match TRBD2. The germline gives CDR1 MNHEY, CDR2 SVGAGI. With 0 bases clipped from V and 8 bases from J, the junction kept 8 bases outside the gene matches. There are 16 residues in the CDR3.

The gene calls are TRBV11-3 and TRBJ2-5, with a tentative D call TRBD1 (6 bases). The germline V gene has CDR1 SGHNT and CDR2 YENEEA. Trimming stripped 3 bases from V and 2 bases from J, with 10 bases between. The CDR3 runs 14 residues. The CDR3 here is CASSFRQEQETQYF. The CDR3 region has the DNA TGTGCCAGCAGCTTTAGACAGGAGCAAGAGACCCAGTACTTC.

A remark on this clone: Other DNA sequences in this sample translate to the same CDR3. V gene TRBV6-5 combines with J gene TRBJ2-7, with 9 bases matching TRBD1. Germline V gene sequence: CDR1 MNHEY, CDR2 SVGAGI. Losses at the gene ends were 6 bases for V and 3 bases for J; bases not matched to a gene: 6. The CDR3 consists of 14 residues. CDR3 sequence reads: CASSLDRGNYEQYF. As DNA, the CDR3 is TGTGCCAGCAGCTTGGACAGGGGCAACTACGAGCAGTACTTC.

V usage is TRBV29-1 and J usage is TRBJ2-2; 9 nucleotides match TRBD1. Germline lookup yields CDR1 SQVTM and CDR2 ANQGSEA. The V and J ends lost 7 bases and 7 bases, in that order; junction bases with no gene match: 10. The CDR3 length is 14 residues. CDR3 amino acids: CSARQGGRDGELFF. The DNA of the CDR3 is TGCAGCGCCCGACAGGGGGGAAGGGACGGGGAGCTGTTTTTT.

The rearrangement links TRBV5-5 to TRBJ2-3; no reliable D call. CDR3 length: 15 amino acids. The ends were cut back, 1 base at V and 0 bases at J, with 9 bases in the middle. From germline, CDR1 is SGHKS and CDR2 YYEKEE (reference sequence). CDR3 loop: CASSLSSTSTDTQYF. The CDR3 DNA reads TGTGCCAGCAGCTTGTCCTCAACTAGCACAGATACGCAGTATTTT.

This sequence joins TRBV27 and TRBJ2-6; unclear D gene. Germline CDR1 is MNHEY and CDR2 is SMNVEV (reference sequence). V lost 0 bases, J lost 2 bases, and 5 bases lay in between. The CDR3 is 15 amino acids. The CDR3 loop is CASSLSGTGANVLTF. The CDR3 region has the DNA TGTGCCAGCAGTTTATCAGGGACTGGGGCCAACGTCCTGACTTTC.

The rearrangement uses TRBV10-2 and TRBJ1-2; D is uncertain. The germline gives CDR1 WSHSY, CDR2 SAAADI. The V end lost 3 bases, the J end lost 6 bases, and 14 bases lay between the germline ends. The CDR3 has 14 residues. The CDR3 DNA reads as TGCGCCAGCAGTGAAATTTTGGCGGCGAATGGCTACACCTTC. Amino acid sequence: CASSEILAANGYTF.

The chain joins TRBV10-1 to TRBJ1-3, with D possibly being TRBD1 (5 bases). The germline V and J ends were trimmed by 6 bases and 3 bases, with 9 bases remaining between them. CDR1 is WNHNN and CDR2 is SYGVQD in the germline V gene (reference sequence). This CDR3 has 13 residues. CDR3 amino acids: CASSRDGGNTIYF. CDR3 coding DNA: TGCGCCAGCAGCCGGGACGGTGGAAACACCATATATTTT.

This clone was recorded only once. The J gene is TRBJ2-1, the V gene TRBV5-4; TRBD1 aligns across 8 bases. CDR3 length: 15 amino acids. The V gene's germline CDR1 is SGHNT and CDR2 YYREEE (reference sequence). The ends lost 0 bases at V and 6 bases at J; junction bases unmatched: 5. CDR3 bases: TGTGCCAGCAGCTTGGATACAGGGGGGACCAATGAGCAGTTCTTC. This translates into CASSLDTGGTNEQFF.

The genes are TRBV7-9 and TRBJ1-4; D not certain. Germline V gives CDR1 SEHNR, CDR2 FQNEAQ (reference sequence). The CDR3 sequence is 15 residues long. The V gene lost 2 bases and the J gene lost 4 bases, with 11 bases spanning the gap. CDR3 DNA: TGTGCCAGCAGCTTAACACAGAACCTTAATGAAAAACTGTTTTTT. Protein product: CASSLTQNLNEKLFF.

CDR3 sequence: CASSFTGLSNSPLHF. The CDR3 DNA sequence: TGTGCCAGCAGTTTCACGGGCCTGAGTAATTCACCCCTCCACTTT. The V and J genes are TRBV27 and TRBJ1-6; D not certain. Germline-derived CDR1 and CDR2 are MNHEY and SMNVEV (reference sequence). This CDR3 region has 15 residues. Trimming shortened V by 3 bases and J by 6 bases, and 12 bases separated the two germline ends.

The CDR3 region has the DNA TGTGCCAGCAGCCAGATGACGAAAGGCTACACCTTC. It yields the protein CASSQMTKGYTF. V usage is TRBV3-1 (or the pseudogene TRBV3-2) and J usage is TRBJ1-2, with no clear D. From germline, CDR1 is LGHDT and CDR2 YNNKEL (reference sequence). CDR3 length equals 12 residues. The V and J ends lost 3 bases and 8 bases respectively, with 10 bases between them.

The rearrangement uses TRBV3-1 (or the pseudogene TRBV3-2) and TRBJ2-5, with a tentative D call TRBD2 (5 bases). Per the germline V gene, CDR1 is LGHDT and CDR2 is YNNKEL (reference sequence). This CDR3 has 16 residues. V was cut by 4 bases and J by 5 bases, with 20 bases left in between. The CDR3 region is CASSRPPLGELETQYF. The CDR3 DNA sequence: TGTGCCAGCAGCCGACCGCCCCTCGGGGAGTTGGAGACCCAGTACTTC.

The chain uses TRBV5-1 and TRBJ1-2, with D unclear. The germline CDR1 and CDR2 sequences are SGHRS and YFSETQ. Trimming cost V 0 bases and J 6 bases, with 12 bases left between them. The CDR3 has 14 residues. The CDR3 coding sequence is TGCGCCAGCAGCTTGGGGTATCAAGGGCATGGCTACACCTTC. This encodes CASSLGYQGHGYTF.

In regard to this clone: The identical CDR3 is also encoded by other nucleotide sequences in the sample. The rearrangement links TRBV5-4 to TRBJ2-3; 7 bases map to TRBD2. The germline V gene has CDR1 SGHNT and CDR2 YYREEE (reference sequence). CDR3 size: 16 residues. V gave up 4 bases and J gave up 0 bases; unmatched junction bases: 8. In DNA, the CDR3 is TGTGCCAGCAGCCCGTGGGGGGGATTAAGCACAGATACGCAGTATTTT. This codes for CASSPWGGLSTDTQYF.

J is TRBJ1-5 and V is TRBV11-2; D is ambiguous. The CDR3 has 12 residues. V lost 0 bases and J lost 5, with 2 bases in between. Per germline, CDR1 SGHAT and CDR2 FQNNGV. The CDR3 sequence is CASSLEYQPQHF. The CDR3 DNA reads TGTGCCAGCAGCTTAGAGTATCAGCCCCAGCATTTT.